Following are 24 T cell receptor beta chains from one sample sequenced in a study of blood T cell repertoires in COVID-19. The repertoire was sequenced with immunoSEQ multiplex PCR; TCRdb's copy has only in-frame clones and lacks some. The repertoire includes more than 95,000 clones, roughly 90% of them detected once, and roughly 3.6% sits in the top ten. Input material: peripheral blood. The receptor source for this set is a woman in her sixties or seventies with acute or convalescent COVID-19.

J is TRBJ1-2 and V is TRBV28; maybe TRBD1 (6 bases). This CDR3 has 13 amino acids. Germline values: CDR1 MDHEN, CDR2 SYDVKM. With 3 bases removed from V and 4 bases from J, the gap between germline ends came to 9 bases. CDR3 sequence reads: CASSFRGGYGYTF. The CDR3 DNA reads TGTGCCAGCAGTTTCAGGGGTGGCTATGGCTACACCTTC.

J is TRBJ2-3 and V is TRBV5-1; TRBD1 is a possible D gene (6 bases). This CDR3 is 15 amino acids long. Deletions cut 5 bases from V and 3 bases from J, with 16 bases between. CDR1 SGHRS and CDR2 YFSETQ come from the germline V gene. This chain's CDR3 is CASSPQGFGTDTQYF. The DNA for the CDR3 is TGCGCCAGCAGTCCACAGGGATTTGGGACAGATACGCAGTATTTT.

The chain combines TRBV30 with TRBJ2-1, with a possible D match to TRBD2 (5 bases). Trimming cost V 5 bases and J 4 bases, with 12 bases left between them. This CDR3 spans 13 amino acids. CDR1 GTSNPN and CDR2 SVGIG come from the germline V gene (reference sequence). This CDR3 is CAWQRESYNEQFF. For the CDR3, the DNA is TGTGCCTGGCAGAGGGAGTCATACAATGAGCAGTTCTTC.

The chain links TRBV9 to TRBJ1-2, with no clear D. Trimming removed 1 base from V and 0 bases from J, with 10 bases in between. This CDR3 is built from 15 residues. Germline V gene data show CDR1 as SGDLS and CDR2 as YYNGEE. Here the CDR3 DNA reads TGTGCCAGCAGCGTACTAGATTTAGCTAACTATGGCTACACCTTC. Protein product: CASSVLDLANYGYTF. The complete variable domain, with remaining parts taken from reference TRBV9 and TRBJ1-2, reads DSGVTQTPKHLITATGQRVTLRCSPRSGDLSVYWYQQSLDQGLQFLIQYYNGEERAKGNILERFSAQQFPDLHSELNLSSLELGDSALYFCASSVLDLANYGYTFGSGTRLTVV.

The CDR3 here is CSVEDQGQPQHF. The CDR3 bases are TGCAGCGTTGAAGATCAGGGCCAGCCCCAGCATTTT. The genes are TRBV29-1 and TRBJ1-5, with D maybe TRBD1 (5 bases). V was pared by 0 bases and J by 7 bases, with 7 bases between. The CDR3 runs to 12 residues. CDR1 SQVTM and CDR2 ANQGSEA come from the germline V gene.

The chain employs TRBV10-1 and TRBJ2-5; 9 nucleotides align to TRBD2. V trimming: 3 bases; J trimming: 1 base; junction bases outside the gene matches: 6. Germline CDR1 and CDR2: WNHNN and SYGVQD (reference sequence). There are 16 residues in the CDR3. The CDR3 spells CASSEGLAGLQETQYF. CDR3 DNA sequence: TGCGCCAGCAGTGAAGGCCTAGCGGGGCTCCAAGAGACCCAGTACTTC.

V and J are TRBV6-6 and TRBJ1-1, with a possible D match to TRBD1 (6 bases). With 5 bases removed from V and 4 bases from J, the gap between germline ends came to 11 bases. The V gene's germline CDR1 is MNHNY and CDR2 SVGAGI (reference sequence). This CDR3 has 13 amino acids. The CDR3 spells CASSKQGGTEAFF. The DNA of the CDR3 is TGTGCCAGCAGTAAACAGGGTGGCACTGAAGCTTTCTTT.

The chain combines TRBV2 with TRBJ1-1; unclear D gene. The CDR3 is 15 amino acids. Trimming removed 4 bases at V and 0 bases at J, with 12 bases between. Germline V gives CDR1 SNHLY, CDR2 FYNNEI. CDR3 residues: CASSVAGGLNTEAFF. The CDR3 coding sequence is TGTGCCAGCAGTGTGGCAGGTGGGTTGAACACTGAAGCTTTCTTT. Full variable domain (missing parts from reference TRBV2 and TRBJ1-1): EPEVTQTPSHQVTQMGQEVILRCVPISNHLYFYWYRQILGQKVEFLVSFYNNEISEKSEIFDDQFSVERPDGSNFTLKIRSTKLEDSAMYFCASSVAGGLNTEAFFGQGTRLTVV.

The genes are TRBV2 and TRBJ1-3; D is unclear. CDR3 size: 15 residues. Trimming stripped 4 bases from V and 0 bases from J, with 10 bases between. Germline V lookup: CDR1 SNHLY, CDR2 FYNNEI. The CDR3 sequence is CASSVGDISGNTIYF. CDR3 in DNA: TGTGCCAGCAGTGTCGGGGATATCTCTGGAAACACCATATATTTT.

The chain uses TRBV5-1 and TRBJ1-4; 7 positions agree with TRBD1. V was pared by 2 bases and J by 7 bases, with 5 bases of the junction left unmatched. The CDR3 loop spans 14 amino acids. The germline V gene has CDR1 SGHRS and CDR2 YFSETQ. Here the CDR3 reads CASSLEGQREKLFF. CDR3 nucleotides: TGCGCCAGCAGCTTAGAGGGACAGCGTGAAAAACTGTTTTTT.

The gene calls are TRBV29-1 and TRBJ2-3; D may be TRBD1 (5 bases). The CDR3 spans 12 residues. Germline-derived CDR1 and CDR2 are SQVTM and ANQGSEA. V dropped 4 bases and J dropped 4 bases, with 9 bases sitting between them. Here the CDR3 DNA reads TGCAGCGTTGCAAGGGGCGCAGATACGCAGTATTTT. Its protein product is CSVARGADTQYF.

This clone showed up just once. V usage is TRBV5-1 and J usage is TRBJ2-7, with TRBD2 matching 9 bases. V lost 5 bases and J lost 9; bases outside the gene matches: 15. This CDR3 spans 15 amino acids. Germline assignment: CDR1 SGHRS and CDR2 YFSETQ. DNA for the CDR3: TGCGCCAGCAGTTCCCCTAGCGGGGAAAGGTCTGGGCAGTACTTC. As protein: CASSSPSGERSGQYF.

The chain has TRBV7-3 and TRBJ2-3; 12 nucleotides match TRBD2. The CDR3 has 15 amino acids. V shed 5 bases, J shed 2 bases, and the junction held 2 bases outside the gene matches. Per germline, CDR1 SGHTA and CDR2 FQGTGA. CDR3 sequence (DNA): TGTGCCAGCAGCCCTAGCGGGAGGGACACAGATACGCAGTATTTT. It is translated as CASSPSGRDTDTQYF.

This chain joins TRBV30 and TRBJ2-7, with a tentative D call TRBD2 (6 bases). This CDR3 comprises 12 residues. The germline V gene encodes CDR1 GTSNPN and CDR2 SVGIG (reference sequence). V lost 1 base and J lost 2, with 6 bases in between. The CDR3 DNA follows: TGTGCCTGGAGTGGCGGGACCTACGAGCAGTACTTC. Amino acid sequence: CAWSGGTYEQYF. Variable domain in full (rest from reference TRBV30 and TRBJ2-7): SQTIHQWPATLVQPVGSPLSLECTVEGTSNPNLYWYRQAAGRGLQLLFYSVGIGQISSEVPQNLSASRPQDRQFILSSKKLLLSDSGFYLCAWSGGTYEQYFGPGTRLTVT.

The rearrangement joins TRBV5-1 to TRBJ2-3; 9 bases agree with TRBD2. Germline CDR1 and CDR2: SGHRS and YFSETQ. V shed 6 bases and J 4 bases; nucleotides not matched to a gene: 6. This CDR3 spans 14 amino acids. The DNA for the CDR3 is TGCGCCAGCACTTTAGCGGGAGTTGCAGATACGCAGTATTTT. It encodes CASTLAGVADTQYF.

The V and J genes are TRBV20-1 and TRBJ2-1; 14 bases fit TRBD2. Germline V gene data show CDR1 as DFQATT and CDR2 as SNEGSKA (reference sequence). The CDR3 consists of 16 residues. The V gene end was trimmed by 3 bases and the J gene end by 4 bases; junction bases not matched to a gene: 5. Written as DNA, the CDR3 is TGCAGTGCTAGTTCAGGGACTAGCGGGAGTTACAATGAGCAGTTCTTC. As protein: CSASSGTSGSYNEQFF.

This sequence joins TRBV5-1 and TRBJ1-2; 9 bases line up with TRBD1. Germline V gene data show CDR1 as SGHRS and CDR2 as YFSETQ. This CDR3 has 13 amino acids. The trim removed 4 bases at V and 3 bases at J, leaving 1 base unmatched. Here the CDR3 reads CASSRDRDYGYTF. The CDR3 nucleotides read TGCGCCAGCAGCCGGGACAGGGACTATGGCTACACCTTC.

The chain combines TRBV12-3 or TRBV12-4 with TRBJ2-1; TRBD2 matches 13 bases. V trimming: 5 bases; J trimming: 12 bases; junction bases outside the gene matches: 4. CDR3 size: 13 residues. The CDR3 nucleotides are TGTGCCAGCAGTCCCCGGACTAGCGGGGGGCAGTTCTTC. It specifies CASSPRTSGGQFF.

The chain joins TRBV2 to TRBJ1-5; the D is unclear. Trimming left V 8 bases short and J 5 bases short, with 16 bases between. The CDR3 contains 14 residues. Germline V gene data show CDR1 as SNHLY and CDR2 as FYNNEI. In DNA form, the CDR3 reads TGTGCCAGCGGCCTACTACTCAACTATCAGCCCCAGCATTTT. Its translation: CASGLLLNYQPQHF.

V usage is TRBV10-3 and J usage is TRBJ1-1; 8 bases fit TRBD1. The CDR3 covers 13 residues. J lost 7 bases, V lost 8 bases, and 9 bases had no gene match. Germline V gene data show CDR1 as ENHRY and CDR2 as SYGVKD. The CDR3 reads CAICSGGSVEAFF. DNA of the CDR3: TGTGCCATCTGTTCAGGGGGCTCGGTTGAAGCTTTCTTT.

This chain uses TRBV6-1 with TRBJ2-1, with D possibly being TRBD2 (5 bases). Trimming took off 8 bases at V and 7 bases at J, with 9 bases between the two ends. This CDR3 contains 11 residues. Per germline, CDR1 MNHNS and CDR2 SASEGT. The CDR3 sequence is CASWRGNEQFF. CDR3 in DNA: TGTGCCAGCTGGAGAGGGAATGAGCAGTTCTTC.

The chain links TRBV19 to TRBJ1-5; TRBD1 might be the D (6 bases). This CDR3 spans 17 amino acids. CDR1 is LNHDA, CDR2 SQIVND, per germline (reference sequence). V was pared by 4 bases and J by 0 bases, with 16 bases between. CDR3 bases: TGTGCCAGTAGTACCTACTTCACAGGGATTAGCAATCAGCCCCAGCATTTT. Protein: CASSTYFTGISNQPQHF.

This chain connects TRBV2 to TRBJ2-6, with TRBD2 as a possible D gene (7 bases). The CDR3 consists of 17 residues. Germline lookup yields CDR1 SNHLY and CDR2 FYNNEI. Between the trimmed V and J ends, which lost 2 bases and 4 bases, there was a span of 15 bases. CDR3 region: CASSETRGGAGANVLTF. CDR3 DNA: TGTGCCAGCAGTGAAACACGTGGGGGGGCCGGGGCCAACGTCCTGACTTTC.

This sequence joins TRBV5-1 and TRBJ2-1; 8 positions agree with TRBD2. CDR1 is SGHRS, CDR2 YFSETQ, per germline. V shed 0 bases, J shed 4 bases, and the junction held 9 bases outside the gene matches. CDR3 size: 17 residues. The CDR3 DNA follows: TGCGCCAGCAGCTTGGGCGGTAGCGGGGATTATTACAATGAGCAGTTCTTC. Its translation is CASSLGGSGDYYNEQFF. The variable domain in full, with the rest retrieved from reference TRBV5-1 and TRBJ2-1, is KAGVTQTPRYLIKTRGQQVTLSCSPISGHRSVSWYQQTPGQGLQFLFEYFSETQRNKGNFPGRFSGRQFSNSRSEMNVSTLELGDSALYLCASSLGGSGDYYNEQFFGPGTRLTVL.